This entry concerns a single T cell receptor (beta chain). The data derive from a study of blood T cell repertoires in COVID-19. Across the study: Samples of COVID-19 (acute and convalescent) were obtained from the United States, Italy and Spain. PBMCs, B-cell-depleted T cells, or T cells were the source of the cDNA or gDNA that made up the material.

Profiled with immunoSEQ multiplex PCR; TCRdb holds only in-frame clones, not every one. The table has approximately 50,000 clones, approximately 82% seen once. The V gene end was trimmed by 0 bases and the J gene end by 5 bases; junction bases not matched to a gene: 14. Per the germline V gene, CDR1 is SGHRS and CDR2 is YFSETQ. The CDR3 extends over 18 amino acids. The origin of this receptor is a human donor in a cohort sampled during active COVID-19. Sequenced input: peripheral blood. The chain carries TRBV5-1 and TRBJ2-5; 9 bases match TRBD1. The CDR3 bases are TGCGCCAGCAGCTTGGTTGTGGGGGGACAGGGAGGCGTGGAGACCCAGTACTTC. Amino acids: CASSLVVGGQGGVETQYF.